The next 9 T cell receptor beta chains were all read from a single sample in a study of CXCR3-negative and CXCR3-positive naive CD8 T cells. 5' RACE that incorporated UMI labels was used to prepare the TRB cDNA libraries. TCRdb processed the 5' RACE reads again and assigns one entry to each CDR3 protein, with no DNA. This table lists 55,000 to 75,000 distinct CDR3 sequences. Their antigen targets remain unknown. General study results and limits: Naive cells with CXCR3 showed TRB CDR3s that were more hydrophobic than those in CXCR3-negative naive cells.

Sequencing was performed on naive CXCR3+ CD8+ T cells from blood. Sample subset: CD45RO-CCR7+CD27+CD95- naive CD8+ T cells expressing CXCR3 (TNR3+). The receptor source for this set is a human donor in good health. Some clones in this sample may be carry-over from other donors' samples.

V is TRBV10-3 and J is TRBJ2-2; no DNA is available, so the TRBD1 call from TCRdb remains unchecked. This CDR3 is 15 amino acids long. The germline V gene encodes CDR1 ENHRY and CDR2 SYGVKD. This chain's CDR3 is CAITDPTGNTGELFF.

J is TRBJ2-3 and V is TRBV28. Per the germline V gene, CDR1 is MDHEN and CDR2 is SYDVKM. This CDR3 is 16 amino acids long. The CDR3 here is CASSSIPIESTDTQYF.

The J gene is TRBJ2-5, the V gene TRBV20-1; TCRdb picks TRBD2, but there is no DNA to check that call. Germline V gene data show CDR1 as DFQATT and CDR2 as SNEGSKA (reference sequence). The length of the CDR3 is 13 residues. The CDR3 loop is CSARGPNVLNQYF.

The gene calls are TRBV20-1 and TRBJ1-2. The CDR3 totals 15 residues. CDR1 and CDR2 (germline): DFQATT, SNEGSKA (reference sequence). The CDR3 loop is CSARDPGGLLGGYTF.

The rearrangement joins TRBV4-3 to TRBJ2-2; TCRdb's D call of TRBD1 is untestable without DNA. The CDR3 has 17 amino acids. Germline CDR1 and CDR2: LGHNA and YSLEER. This CDR3 is CASSQGGKGRGPGELFF.

The chain recombines TRBV20-1 with TRBJ1-1; the TRBD1 assignment by TCRdb is unverifiable without DNA. This CDR3 has 14 amino acids. CDR1 and CDR2 from the germline V gene are DFQATT and SNEGSKA (reference sequence). The CDR3 spells CSARDEDSNTEAFF.

The V call is TRBV4-3, the J call TRBJ1-1; TCRdb selects TRBD1, and the lack of DNA leaves this call unchecked. The V gene's germline CDR1 is LGHNA and CDR2 YSLEER. The CDR3 runs to 13 residues. CDR3 residues: CASSVTGETEAFF.

The chain couples TRBV18 to TRBJ2-3; the D call of TRBD2 rests on TCRdb alone, since no DNA is present to check it. Germline V gives CDR1 KGHSH, CDR2 LQKENI. CDR3 length equals 16 residues. The CDR3 region is CASSPREDKSTDTQYF.

J is TRBJ2-1 and V is TRBV7-8; TCRdb indicates TRBD2, and absent DNA this call remains unverified. In germline, CDR1 is SGHVS, CDR2 FQNEAQ. The CDR3 contains 18 residues. CDR3 region: CASSLAPSGGSVDNEQFF.